What follows are 25 T cell receptor beta chains derived from one specimen sequenced in a study of cytomegalovirus exposure and HLA in healthy donors. A multiplex PCR was run with 60 Vbeta primers and 13 Jbeta primers. Method: immunoSEQ multiplex PCR; TCRdb's copy keeps in-frame clones and lacks some. The repertoire table contains around 51,000 clones. Sequenced: PBMCs. The receptors here all came from a woman in her thirties or forties in good health and CMV-seronegative.

The chain's CDR3 is CASSSVGLAGHNEQFF. CDR3 bases: TGTGCCAGCAGTTCGGTGGGACTAGCGGGGCACAATGAGCAGTTCTTC. V is TRBV6-5 and J is TRBJ2-1, with TRBD2 matching 13 bases. There are 16 residues in the CDR3. Trimming cost V 4 bases and J 5 bases; bases outside gene matches: 5. Germline V gives CDR1 MNHEY, CDR2 SVGAGI.

The chain uses TRBV6-1 and TRBJ2-7; 10 bases align to TRBD1. This CDR3 is 15 amino acids long. Germline assignment: CDR1 MNHNS and CDR2 SASEGT. V was pared by 7 bases and J by 1 base, with 7 bases of the junction left unmatched. The CDR3: CASKTGTGVSYEQYF. The CDR3 nucleotides are TGTGCCAGCAAAACGGGGACAGGGGTTTCCTACGAGCAGTACTTC.

The CDR3 region has the DNA TGTGCCAGCAGGCAGGGGGCTGGGGAGACCCAGTACTTC. It yields the protein CASRQGAGETQYF. The chain is built from TRBV6-1 and TRBJ2-5; 8 bases line up with TRBD1. With 6 bases clipped from V and 5 bases from J, the junction kept 5 bases outside the gene matches. CDR1 is MNHNS, CDR2 SASEGT, per germline. The CDR3 spans 13 residues.

The V call is TRBV21-1, the J call TRBJ2-7; whether TRBD1, the table's D call, matches the DNA was not checked. TRBV21-1 is tagged as a pseudogene. The CDR3 is made up of 17 amino acids. The chain's CDR3 is CASSKPHQRTGDYEQYF. The CDR3, as DNA: TGTGCCAGCAGCAAGCCCCATCAACGGACAGGGGACTACGAGCAGTACTTC.

The chain couples TRBV29-1 to TRBJ2-6; TRBD1 aligns across 11 bases. After removal of 3 bases from V and 0 bases from J, the junction contained 1 base not matched to a gene. The CDR3 contains 16 residues. Germline CDR1 reads SQVTM; CDR2 reads ANQGSEA. CDR3 sequence: CSVDGTGGSGANVLTF. Written as DNA, the CDR3 is TGCAGCGTTGATGGGACAGGGGGCTCTGGGGCCAACGTCCTGACTTTC.

The chain has TRBV30 and TRBJ1-2, with 9 bases identical to TRBD1. Trimming at V came to 1 base and at J to 6 bases, leaving 0 bases not matched to a gene. The CDR3 spans 12 residues. Germline V gives CDR1 GTSNPN, CDR2 SVGIG (reference sequence). The chain's CDR3 is CAWSGTGDGYTF. In nucleotides, the CDR3 is TGTGCCTGGAGTGGGACAGGGGATGGCTACACCTTC.

The V and J genes are TRBV4-1 and TRBJ1-5; no definite D call. The CDR3 loop spans 13 amino acids. Germline values: CDR1 MGHRA, CDR2 YSYEKL. V shed 0 bases and J shed 9 bases, with 9 bases lying between them. In nucleotides, the CDR3 is TGCGCCAGCAGCCAAGAACCCGTGCGGCCCCAGCATTTT. Protein: CASSQEPVRPQHF.

This chain links TRBV5-1 with TRBJ1-2, with a weak D call TRBD1 (5 bases). V was trimmed by 0 bases and J by 3 bases, leaving 12 bases between them. The CDR3 is 15 amino acids. The germline CDR1 and CDR2 sequences are SGHRS and YFSETQ. The CDR3 loop is CASSLARVEDYGYTF. In DNA, the CDR3 is TGCGCCAGCAGCTTGGCCAGGGTCGAAGACTATGGCTACACCTTC.

The chain couples TRBV9 to TRBJ2-1, with D perhaps matching TRBD2 (6 bases). The germline V gene encodes CDR1 SGDLS and CDR2 YYNGEE. CDR3 length equals 15 residues. The V end was cut by 4 bases, the J end by 7 bases, with 18 bases between. The DNA of the CDR3 is TGTGCCAGCAGCCTCACGGGACTTATATTTAATGAGCAGTTCTTC. Protein: CASSLTGLIFNEQFF.

The chain employs TRBV5-5 and TRBJ2-7; D not resolved. CDR1 and CDR2 (germline): SGHKS, YYEKEE (reference sequence). Trimming stripped 1 base from V and 2 bases from J, with 10 bases between. This CDR3 has 14 amino acids. This CDR3 is CASSLSHRTYEQYF. The CDR3 DNA sequence: TGTGCCAGCAGCTTGTCGCACAGAACCTACGAGCAGTACTTC.

This sequence joins TRBV7-9 and TRBJ1-1; D uncertain. The V and J ends lost 5 bases and 1 base respectively, with 11 bases between them. Per the germline V gene, CDR1 is SEHNR and CDR2 is FQNEAQ (reference sequence). The CDR3 has 14 amino acids. Here the CDR3 reads CASSRRSPNTEAFF. CDR3 bases: TGTGCCAGCAGCCGGCGGTCCCCGAACACTGAAGCTTTCTTT.

V usage is TRBV19 and J usage is TRBJ1-1; no definite D call. Germline V CDR1 and CDR2: LNHDA, SQIVND (reference sequence). Trimming left V 5 bases short and J 2 bases short, with 9 bases between. The CDR3 sequence is 13 residues long. CDR3 sequence reads: CASSLTFNTEAFF. The CDR3 DNA reads as TGTGCCAGTAGTCTGACATTTAACACTGAAGCTTTCTTT.

The chain is built from TRBV28 and TRBJ2-7; D may be TRBD2 (5 bases). Deletions cut 4 bases from V and 2 bases from J, with 18 bases between. Germline V CDR1 and CDR2: MDHEN, SYDVKM. The length of the CDR3 is 16 residues. This CDR3 is CASSSYRESAAYEQYF. CDR3 DNA: TGTGCCAGCAGTTCGTACCGGGAATCAGCTGCCTACGAGCAGTACTTC.

The rearrangement uses TRBV27 and TRBJ1-5; 9 bases fit TRBD1. The junction had 9 bases not matched to a gene; V was cut back by 6 bases and J by 0 bases. Germline lookup yields CDR1 MNHEY and CDR2 SMNVEV (reference sequence). The CDR3 has 17 amino acids. The CDR3 nucleotides read TGTGCCAGCAGGGCGGGGACAGGGCAAGATAGCAATCAGCCCCAGCATTTT. It encodes CASRAGTGQDSNQPQHF.

This CDR3 is CAGQGGTEAFF. The CDR3 DNA sequence: TGTGCCGGACAGGGTGGCACTGAAGCTTTCTTT. V is TRBV30 and J is TRBJ1-1; 8 bases are a match to TRBD1. With 8 bases clipped from V and 4 bases from J, the junction kept 3 bases outside the gene matches. Germline CDR1 reads GTSNPN; CDR2 reads SVGIG (reference sequence). CDR3 length: 11 residues.

V usage is TRBV19 and J usage is TRBJ2-7, with D uncertain. This CDR3 contains 11 residues. Deletions cut 4 bases from V and 4 bases from J, with 5 bases between. Per germline, CDR1 LNHDA and CDR2 SQIVND (reference sequence). CDR3 loop: CASSNRYEQYF. The CDR3 DNA follows: TGTGCCAGTAGTAATCGTTACGAGCAGTACTTC.

The J gene is TRBJ2-1, the V gene TRBV28, with D uncertain. The germline V gene encodes CDR1 MDHEN and CDR2 SYDVKM. CDR3 size: 12 residues. The V end lost 3 bases, the J end lost 12 bases, and 12 bases lay between the germline ends. The CDR3 here is CASSFEEFGQFF. The CDR3, as DNA: TGTGCCAGCAGTTTCGAGGAGTTTGGGCAGTTCTTC.

This rearrangement joins TRBV4-1 to TRBJ2-7; possibly TRBD1 for D (6 bases). Trimming left V 1 base short and J 2 bases short, with 15 bases between. Per the germline V gene, CDR1 is MGHRA and CDR2 is YSYEKL. This CDR3 is 16 amino acids long. Here the CDR3 reads CASSQGGGRSAYEQYF. The CDR3 region has the DNA TGCGCCAGCAGCCAAGGAGGGGGAAGGAGCGCCTACGAGCAGTACTTC.

V is TRBV5-1 and J is TRBJ1-3; 9 bases match TRBD1. Germline CDR1 reads SGHRS; CDR2 reads YFSETQ. The length of the CDR3 is 15 residues. The V and J ends lost 3 bases and 4 bases, in that order; junction bases with no gene match: 5. The DNA for the CDR3 is TGCGCCAGCAGCTCCGGGACAGGGAACGGAAACACCATATATTTT. Its protein is CASSSGTGNGNTIYF.

The chain employs TRBV6-5 and TRBJ1-2, with TRBD1 matching over 10 bases. From germline, CDR1 is MNHEY and CDR2 SVGAGI. Trimming at V came to 4 bases and at J to 5 bases, leaving 4 bases not matched to a gene. This CDR3 has 14 amino acids. CDR3 coding DNA: TGTGCCAGCAGTTTTGGGACAGGGGTATATGGCTACACCTTC. Encoded protein: CASSFGTGVYGYTF.

This chain uses TRBV25-1 with TRBJ2-7; TRBD1 matches 7 bases. V dropped 9 bases and J dropped 4; count of bases not matched to a gene: 12. Germline CDR1 is MGHDK and CDR2 is SYGVNS. CDR3 length: 14 amino acids. The CDR3 spells CASPRTGKKYEQYF. As DNA, the CDR3 is TGTGCCAGTCCCCGGACAGGAAAGAAGTACGAGCAGTACTTC.

V gene TRBV7-3 combines with J gene TRBJ2-3, with D uncertain. Germline loops: CDR1 SGHTA, CDR2 FQGTGA. This CDR3 has 15 amino acids. Trimming stripped 1 base from V and 4 bases from J, with 12 bases between. CDR3 in amino acids: CASSLIGGKSDTQYF. The CDR3 bases are TGTGCCAGCAGCTTAATAGGCGGCAAGTCAGATACGCAGTATTTT.

In DNA form, the CDR3 reads TGCAGCGTTGAAGATTCCAGGGGAGCGGCCTACGAGCAGTACTTC. It translates to CSVEDSRGAAYEQYF. The V and J genes are TRBV29-1 and TRBJ2-7; possibly TRBD1 for D (6 bases). V was trimmed by 0 bases and J by 2 bases, leaving 14 bases between them. The CDR3 is 15 residues long. The germline gives CDR1 SQVTM, CDR2 ANQGSEA.

V and J are TRBV5-6 and TRBJ2-6, with TRBD1 matching over 10 bases. Trimming cost V 2 bases and J 0 bases; bases outside gene matches: 2. Germline loops: CDR1 SGHDT, CDR2 YYEEEE. The CDR3 consists of 17 residues. The CDR3 DNA follows: TGTGCCAGCAGCTTTGGACAGGGGGTCTCTGGGGCCAACGTCCTGACTTTC. Amino acid sequence: CASSFGQGVSGANVLTF.

The chain couples TRBV28 to TRBJ1-5, with 9 bases fitting TRBD1. The V segment lost 5 bases and the J segment 0 bases; nucleotides outside the gene matches: 14. This CDR3 is built from 19 residues. Germline CDR1 MDHEN, CDR2 SYDVKM. CDR3 sequence reads: CASSGWDRVGKISNQPQHF. The DNA for the CDR3 is TGTGCCAGCAGTGGATGGGACAGGGTAGGGAAAATTAGCAATCAGCCCCAGCATTTT.